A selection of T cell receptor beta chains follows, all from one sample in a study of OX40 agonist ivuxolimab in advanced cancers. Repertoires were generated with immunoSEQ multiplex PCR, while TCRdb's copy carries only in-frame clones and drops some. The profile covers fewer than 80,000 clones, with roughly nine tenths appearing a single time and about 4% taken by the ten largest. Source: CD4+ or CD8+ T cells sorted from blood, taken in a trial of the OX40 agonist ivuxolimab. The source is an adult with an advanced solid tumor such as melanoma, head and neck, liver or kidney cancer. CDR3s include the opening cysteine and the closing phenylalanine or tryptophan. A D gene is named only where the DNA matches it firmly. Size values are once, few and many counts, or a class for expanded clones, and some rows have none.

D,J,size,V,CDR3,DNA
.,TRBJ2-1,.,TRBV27,CASTEFGGLAFSYNEQFF,TGTGCCAGCACCGAATTCGGCGGGCTAGCGTTCTCCTACAATGAGCAGTTCTTC
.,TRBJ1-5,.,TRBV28,CASSQLNQPQHF,TGTGCCAGCAGCCAGTTGAATCAGCCCCAGCATTTT
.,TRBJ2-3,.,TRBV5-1,CASSWRDTDTQYF,TGCGCCAGCAGCTGGCGGGACACAGATACGCAGTATTTT
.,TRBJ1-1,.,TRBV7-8,CASSFAGAEIEAFF,TGTGCCAGCAGCTTTGCAGGGGCGGAAATTGAAGCTTTCTTT
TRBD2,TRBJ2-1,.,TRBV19,CASRLAAINEQFF,TGTGCCAGTAGACTAGCGGCGATCAATGAGCAGTTCTTC
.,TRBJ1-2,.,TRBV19,CASSIDYSLRLRGYLSGYGYTF,TGTGCCAGTAGTATAGATTATAGTTTACGCCTCCGGGGTTACCTCAGTGGCTATGGCTACACCTTC
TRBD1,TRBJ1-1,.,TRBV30,CAWSVRVGTGGKGRMNTEAFF,TGTGCCTGGAGTGTACGTGTTGGGACAGGGGGGAAAGGTAGGATGAACACTGAAGCTTTCTTT
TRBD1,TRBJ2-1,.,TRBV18,CASSLNDRVEGNEQFF,TGTGCCAGCTCCCTAAATGACAGGGTTGAGGGCAATGAGCAGTTCTTC
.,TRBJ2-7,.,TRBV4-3,CASSQESWGEQYF,TGCGCCAGCAGCCAAGAATCTTGGGGCGAGCAGTACTTC
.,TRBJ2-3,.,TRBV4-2,CASSPKGTDTQYF,TGTGCCAGCAGTCCGAAAGGCACAGATACGCAGTATTTT
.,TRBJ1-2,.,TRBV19,CASSLTGYGYTF,TGTGCCAGTAGTCTTACAGGCTATGGCTACACCTTC
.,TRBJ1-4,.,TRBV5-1,CASSLLSTNEKLFF,TGCGCCAGCAGCTTGTTGTCAACTAATGAAAAACTGTTTTTT
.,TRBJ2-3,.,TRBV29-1,CSVEHPDTQYF,TGCAGCGTGGAACATCCGGATACGCAGTATTTT
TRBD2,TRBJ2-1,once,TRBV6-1,CASKREMGEQFF,TGTGCCAGCAAGCGGGAGATGGGTGAGCAGTTCTTC
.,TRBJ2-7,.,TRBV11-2,CASSLAGYEQYF,TGTGCCAGCAGCTTGGCGGGATACGAGCAGTACTTC
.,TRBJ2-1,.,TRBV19,CASSIGRWGSSYNEQFF,TGTGCCAGTAGTATAGGGCGTTGGGGGAGCTCCTACAATGAGCAGTTCTTC
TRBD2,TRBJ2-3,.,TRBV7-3,CASSFVTGGTDTQYF,TGTGCCAGCAGCTTTGTAACGGGAGGGACAGATACGCAGTATTTT
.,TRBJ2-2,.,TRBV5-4,CASRSGVGNTGELFF,TGTGCCAGCAGGTCAGGGGTCGGGAACACCGGGGAGCTGTTTTTT
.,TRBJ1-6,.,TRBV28,CASSSGGGGTSPLHF,TGTGCCAGCAGCTCCGGAGGGGGGGGCACTTCACCCCTCCACTTT
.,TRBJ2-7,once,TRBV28,CASIPWAGSYEQYF,TGTGCCAGCATCCCTTGGGCAGGGAGCTACGAGCAGTACTTC
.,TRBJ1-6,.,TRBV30,CAWGLRTGNIYNSPLHF,TGTGCCTGGGGCCTCAGAACAGGGAATATCTATAATTCACCCCTCCACTTT
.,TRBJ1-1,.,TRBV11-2,CASSPRTVTEAFF,TGTGCCAGCAGCCCTCGGACAGTCACTGAAGCTTTCTTT
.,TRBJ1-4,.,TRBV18,CASSPREPYLLTNEKLFF,TGTGCCAGCTCACCAAGGGAGCCATATCTATTGACTAATGAAAAACTGTTTTTT
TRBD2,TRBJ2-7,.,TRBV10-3,CAISTSAGSYEQYF,TGTGCCATCAGCACTAGCGCAGGCTCCTACGAGCAGTACTTC
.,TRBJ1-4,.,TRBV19,CASRDATNEKLFF,TGTGCCTCGAGAGATGCAACTAATGAAAAACTGTTTTTT
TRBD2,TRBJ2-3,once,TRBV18,CASSPPSGSTDTQYF,TGTGCCAGCTCACCCCCTAGCGGGAGTACAGATACGCAGTATTTT
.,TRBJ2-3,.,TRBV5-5,CASSLPDPGQYF,TGTGCCAGCAGCTTGCCCGACCCGGGGCAGTATTTT
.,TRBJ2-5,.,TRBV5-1,CASRTGQETQYF,TGCGCCAGCAGGACAGGACAAGAGACCCAGTACTTC
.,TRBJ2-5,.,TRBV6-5,CATKGGFETQYF,TGTGCCACCAAGGGAGGATTCGAGACCCAGTACTTC
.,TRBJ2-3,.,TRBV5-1,CASSFGTTDTQYF,TGCGCCAGCAGCTTCGGGACGACAGATACGCAGTATTTT
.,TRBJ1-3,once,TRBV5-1,CASSLMGGSGNTIYF,TGCGCCAGCAGCTTGATGGGTGGCTCTGGAAACACCATATATTTT
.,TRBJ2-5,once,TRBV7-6,CASSPDGRETQYF,TGTGCCAGCAGCCCCGATGGCAGGGAGACCCAGTACTTC
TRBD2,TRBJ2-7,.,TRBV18,CASARGAGDEQYF,TGTGCCAGCGCCAGGGGAGCGGGAGACGAGCAGTACTTC
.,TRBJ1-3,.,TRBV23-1,CASSRDIAGNTIYF,TGCGCCAGCAGTCGGGACATCGCTGGAAACACCATATATTTT
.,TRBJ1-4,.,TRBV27,CASSNRLWPNEKLFF,TGTGCCAGCAGTAACCGTCTATGGCCTAATGAAAAACTGTTTTTT
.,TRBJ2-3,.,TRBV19,CASSIGQTKRWSTDTQYF,TGTGCCAGTAGTATAGGTCAGACTAAGCGGTGGAGCACAGATACGCAGTATTTT
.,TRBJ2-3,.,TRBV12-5,CASGLVSRERTDTQYF,TGTGCTAGTGGTTTGGTTTCGCGGGAACGCACAGATACGCAGTATTTT
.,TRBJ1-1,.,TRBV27,CASSNPTGSAFF,TGTGCCAGCAGTAACCCGACAGGATCAGCTTTCTTT
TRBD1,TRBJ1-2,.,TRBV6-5,CASTHGQEGYTF,TGTGCCAGCACCCACGGACAGGAAGGCTACACCTTC
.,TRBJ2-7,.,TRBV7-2,CASSPRAGDEQYF,TGTGCCAGCAGCCCTAGGGCTGGAGACGAGCAGTACTTC
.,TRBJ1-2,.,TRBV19,CASSYGGKALGYTF,TGTGCCAGTAGTTACGGGGGGAAAGCTCTCGGCTACACCTTC
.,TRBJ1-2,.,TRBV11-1,CASSLRGAGPYGYTF,TGTGCCAGCAGCTTGAGGGGGGCAGGTCCCTATGGCTACACCTTC
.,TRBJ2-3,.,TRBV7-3,CASSLNLASDTQYF,TGTGCCAGCAGCTTAAACCTAGCGTCAGATACGCAGTATTTT
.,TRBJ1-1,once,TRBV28,CASSPAGGNSPEAFF,TGTGCCAGCAGTCCCGCTGGGGGAAATAGCCCTGAAGCTTTCTTT
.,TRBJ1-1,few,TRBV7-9,CASSLLDTEAFF,TGTGCCAGCAGCTTACTGGACACTGAAGCTTTCTTT
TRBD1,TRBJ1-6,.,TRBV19,CASSPRGQGNSPLHF,TGTGCCAGTAGTCCTAGGGGACAGGGGAATTCACCCCTCCACTTT
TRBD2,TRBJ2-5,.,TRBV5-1,CASSPGLAGGGTQYF,TGCGCCAGCAGCCCGGGACTAGCGGGAGGTGGAACCCAGTACTTC
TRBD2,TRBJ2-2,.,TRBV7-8,CASIIIGGGRPGELFF,TGTGCCAGCATAATTATCGGCGGCGGGAGGCCCGGGGAGCTGTTTTTT
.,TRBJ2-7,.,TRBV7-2,CASSLTSGPYEQYF,TGTGCCAGCAGCTTAACGTCCGGACCCTACGAGCAGTACTTC
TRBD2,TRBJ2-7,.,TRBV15,CATSPRRASGGYEQYF,TGTGCCACCAGCCCCCGTAGGGCTAGCGGAGGGTACGAGCAGTACTTC
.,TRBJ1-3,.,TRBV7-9,CASSLVRADTIYF,TGTGCCAGCAGCCTAGTTCGGGCCGACACCATATATTTT
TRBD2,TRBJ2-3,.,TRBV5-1,CASSSATSAGTDTQYF,TGCGCCAGCAGCTCGGCGACTAGCGCTGGCACAGATACGCAGTATTTT
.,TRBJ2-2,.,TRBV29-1,CSVGPGPGELFF,TGCAGCGTGGGCCCGGGGCCCGGGGAGCTGTTTTTT
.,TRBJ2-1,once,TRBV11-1,CASSLEDGSYNEQFF,TGTGCCAGCAGCTTAGAAGATGGCTCCTACAATGAGCAGTTCTTC
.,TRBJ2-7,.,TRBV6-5,CASSVRTGPYEQYF,TGTGCCAGCAGTGTCCGAACAGGGCCCTACGAGCAGTACTTC